This TCR beta chain was profiled in a study of CD8 T cells in ankylosing spondylitis. With regard to this clonotype: Its antigen is not identified. A read error is possible here, since a much larger clone lies one base away.

TCRdb re-called the 5' RACE reads through MiXCR, storing one row per CDR3 protein. The sample contains more than 250,000 distinct CDR3 sequences, around 10% of which appear only once. Study results and caveats: CD8+ by phenotype, disease-linked clones were relatively rare in peripheral blood. The authors reported significant enrichment of disease-linked clones in matched ankylosing spondylitis synovial fluid. Seemingly distinctive of ankylosing spondylitis blood was a TCR beta motif formed by eight highly homologous variants. Reactive arthritis synovial fluid and blood previously showed some of these motif variants.

The CDR3 length is 18 residues. Germline V CDR1 and CDR2: DFQATT, SNEGSKA (reference sequence). This clonotype was sampled from a female donor with ankylosing spondylitis or in good health (not recorded which). This chain links TRBV20-1 with TRBJ2-1, with D tentatively TRBD2 (6 bases). Sequenced material: blood, either unsorted or a sorted T cell fraction (not recorded which). CDR3 sequence (DNA): TGCAGTGCTAGAGATACAAAGGTAGGGACTGTCGTTTACAATGAGCAGTCCTTC. Amino acid sequence: CSARDTKVGTVVYNEQSF.